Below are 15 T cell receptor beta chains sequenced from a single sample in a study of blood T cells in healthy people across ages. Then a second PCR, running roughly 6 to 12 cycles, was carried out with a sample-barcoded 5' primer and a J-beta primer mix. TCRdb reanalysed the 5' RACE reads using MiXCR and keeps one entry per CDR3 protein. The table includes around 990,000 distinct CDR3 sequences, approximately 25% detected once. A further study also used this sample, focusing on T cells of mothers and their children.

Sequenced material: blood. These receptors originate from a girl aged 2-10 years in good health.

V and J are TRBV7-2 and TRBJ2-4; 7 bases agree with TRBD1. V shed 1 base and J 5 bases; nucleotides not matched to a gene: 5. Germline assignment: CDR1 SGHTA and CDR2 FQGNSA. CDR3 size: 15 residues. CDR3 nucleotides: TGTGCCAGCAGCTTAGGACAGGGTCCCCAAAACATTCAGTACTTC. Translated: CASSLGQGPQNIQYF.

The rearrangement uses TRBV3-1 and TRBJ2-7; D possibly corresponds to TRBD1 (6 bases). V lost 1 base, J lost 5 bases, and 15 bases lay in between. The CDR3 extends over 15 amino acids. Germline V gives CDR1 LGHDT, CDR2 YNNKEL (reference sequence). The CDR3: CASSQGQVHANEQYF. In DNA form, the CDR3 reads TGTGCCAGCAGCCAAGGACAGGTTCACGCCAACGAGCAGTACTTC.

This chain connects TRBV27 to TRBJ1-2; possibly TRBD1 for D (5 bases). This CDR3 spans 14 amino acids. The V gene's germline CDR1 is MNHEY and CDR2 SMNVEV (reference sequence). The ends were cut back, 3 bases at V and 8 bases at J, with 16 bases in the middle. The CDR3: CASSFRGGGGGYTF. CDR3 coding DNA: TGTGCCAGCAGTTTTCGGGGGGGAGGTGGAGGCTACACCTTC.

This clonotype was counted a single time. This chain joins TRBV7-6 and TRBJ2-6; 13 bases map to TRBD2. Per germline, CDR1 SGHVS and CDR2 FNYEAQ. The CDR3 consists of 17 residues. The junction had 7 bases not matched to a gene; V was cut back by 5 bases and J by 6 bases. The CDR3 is CASSRTSGGTMANVLTF. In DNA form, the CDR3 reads TGTGCCAGCAGCCGGACTAGCGGGGGAACGATGGCCAACGTCCTGACTTTC.

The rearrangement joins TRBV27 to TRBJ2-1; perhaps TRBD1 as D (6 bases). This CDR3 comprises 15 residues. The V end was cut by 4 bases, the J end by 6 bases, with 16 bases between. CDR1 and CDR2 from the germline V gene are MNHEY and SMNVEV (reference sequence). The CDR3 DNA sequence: TGTGCCAGCAGTTCTCCCCTCCAGGGGTTCAATGAGCAGTTCTTC. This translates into CASSSPLQGFNEQFF.

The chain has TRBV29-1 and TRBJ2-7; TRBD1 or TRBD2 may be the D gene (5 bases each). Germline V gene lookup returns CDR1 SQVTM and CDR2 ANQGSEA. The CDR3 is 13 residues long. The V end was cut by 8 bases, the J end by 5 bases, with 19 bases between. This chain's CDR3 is CSSSGTTEDEQYF. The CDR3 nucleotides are TGCAGCTCGTCCGGGACCACAGAGGACGAGCAGTACTTC.

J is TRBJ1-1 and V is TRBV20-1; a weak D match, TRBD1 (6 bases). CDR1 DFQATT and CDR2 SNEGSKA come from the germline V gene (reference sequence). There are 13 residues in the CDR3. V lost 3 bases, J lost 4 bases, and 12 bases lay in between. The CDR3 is CSARGAGSTEAFF. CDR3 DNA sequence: TGCAGTGCTAGGGGGGCCGGGAGCACTGAAGCTTTCTTT.

The CDR3 region has the DNA TGCAGTGCTAGAGATATTAGCGGGGGCAAACAAGAGACCCAGTACTTC. Protein sequence: CSARDISGGKQETQYF. V is TRBV20-1 and J is TRBJ2-5; TRBD2 matches 9 bases. Germline V gene data show CDR1 as DFQATT and CDR2 as SNEGSKA (reference sequence). The CDR3 is 16 amino acids. V shed 0 bases and J 2 bases; nucleotides not matched to a gene: 7.

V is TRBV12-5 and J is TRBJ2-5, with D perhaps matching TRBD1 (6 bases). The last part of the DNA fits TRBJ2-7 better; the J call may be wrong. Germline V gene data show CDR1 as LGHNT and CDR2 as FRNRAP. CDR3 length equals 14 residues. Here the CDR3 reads CASGPRGDLYEQYF. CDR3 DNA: TGTGCTAGTGGACCCAGGGGCGACCTCTACGAGCAGTACTTC.

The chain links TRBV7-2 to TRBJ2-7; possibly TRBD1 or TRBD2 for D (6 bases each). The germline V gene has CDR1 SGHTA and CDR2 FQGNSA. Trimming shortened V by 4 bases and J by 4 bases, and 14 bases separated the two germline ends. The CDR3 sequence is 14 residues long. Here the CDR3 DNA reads TGTGCCAGCAGCTCCCCTCAGGGGAGGTACGAGCAGTACTTC. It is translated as CASSSPQGRYEQYF. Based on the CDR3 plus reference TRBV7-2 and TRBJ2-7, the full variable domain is GAGVSQSPSNKVTEKGKDVELRCDPISGHTALYWYRQSLGQGLEFLIYFQGNSAPDKSGLPSDRFSAERTGGSVSTLTIQRTQQEDSAVYLCASSSPQGRYEQYFGPGTRLTVT.

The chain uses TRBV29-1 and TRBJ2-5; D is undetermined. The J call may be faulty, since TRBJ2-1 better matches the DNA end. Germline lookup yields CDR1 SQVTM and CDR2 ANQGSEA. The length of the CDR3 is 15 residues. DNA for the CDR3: TGCAGCGTTGGTACTACTCTCAAGATCTACAATGAGCAGTTCTTC. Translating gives CSVGTTLKIYNEQFF.

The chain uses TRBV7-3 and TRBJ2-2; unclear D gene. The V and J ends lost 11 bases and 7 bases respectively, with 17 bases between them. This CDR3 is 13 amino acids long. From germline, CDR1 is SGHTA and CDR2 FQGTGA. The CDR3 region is CAHETERSGELFF. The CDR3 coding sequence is TGTGCCCACGAAACTGAGCGTAGCGGGGAGCTGTTTTTT.

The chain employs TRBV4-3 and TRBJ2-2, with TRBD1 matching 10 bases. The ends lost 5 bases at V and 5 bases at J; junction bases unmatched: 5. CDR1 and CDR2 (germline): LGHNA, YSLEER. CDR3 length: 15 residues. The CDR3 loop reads CASSGTGVGTGELFF. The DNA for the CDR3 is TGCGCCAGCAGCGGGACAGGGGTTGGAACCGGGGAGCTGTTTTTT.

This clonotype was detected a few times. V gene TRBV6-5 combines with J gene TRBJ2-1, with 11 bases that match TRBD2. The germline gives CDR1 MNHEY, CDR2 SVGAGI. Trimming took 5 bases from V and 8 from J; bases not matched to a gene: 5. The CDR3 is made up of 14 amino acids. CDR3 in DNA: TGTGCCAGCAGTGTGACTAGCGGGATCCATGAGCAGTTCTTC. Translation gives CASSVTSGIHEQFF.

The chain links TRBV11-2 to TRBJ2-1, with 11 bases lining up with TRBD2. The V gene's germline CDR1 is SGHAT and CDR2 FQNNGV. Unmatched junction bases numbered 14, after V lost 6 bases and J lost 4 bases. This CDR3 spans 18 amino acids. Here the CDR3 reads CASRSVTASGGLYNEQFF. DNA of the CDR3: TGTGCCAGCAGGTCGGTTACGGCTAGCGGGGGGCTTTACAATGAGCAGTTCTTC. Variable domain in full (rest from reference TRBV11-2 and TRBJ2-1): EAGVAQSPRYKIIEKRQSVAFWCNPISGHATLYWYQQILGQGPKLLIQFQNNGVVDDSQLPKDRFSAERLKGVDSTLKIQPAKLEDSAVYLCASRSVTASGGLYNEQFFGPGTRLTVL.